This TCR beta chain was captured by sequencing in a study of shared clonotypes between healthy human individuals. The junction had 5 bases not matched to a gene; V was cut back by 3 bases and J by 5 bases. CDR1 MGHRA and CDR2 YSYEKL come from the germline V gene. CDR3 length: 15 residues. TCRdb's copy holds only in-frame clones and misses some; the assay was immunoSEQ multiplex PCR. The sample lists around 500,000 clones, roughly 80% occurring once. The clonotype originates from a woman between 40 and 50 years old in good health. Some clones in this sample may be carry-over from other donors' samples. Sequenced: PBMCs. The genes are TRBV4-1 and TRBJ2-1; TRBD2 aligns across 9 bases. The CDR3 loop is CASSHPSGTHNEQFF. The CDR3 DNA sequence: TGCGCCAGCAGCCATCCTAGCGGGACCCACAATGAGCAGTTCTTC.